This TCR beta chain was identified in a study of T cell responses to AZD1222 COVID-19 vaccine. Whole-study findings and limits: A rise in Spike-specific TCR breadth and depth followed two AZD1222 doses. Nearly half of spike-specific TCRs reportedly go after variant regions that carry no mutations.

Data came from immunoSEQ multiplex PCR; TCRdb stores just in-frame clones and leaves some out. The profile shows 150,000 or so clones, roughly 87% of them singletons. Note on this clone: Its cognate antigen is unknown.

J was trimmed by 1 base and V by 4 bases; bases with no gene match: 9. The CDR3 covers 18 residues. CDR1 and CDR2 from the germline V gene are SGHTA and FQGNSA. The TCR sequence derives from an adult who received the AZD1222 COVID-19 vaccine. The sequencing used peripheral blood, collected 28 days after the second AZD1222 dose. The V and J genes are TRBV7-2 and TRBJ1-6, with 8 bases matching TRBD1. Written as DNA, the CDR3 is TGTGCCAGCAGCTCCCAAAGGCAGGGGGCGTCCTATAATTCACCCCTCCACTTT. Encoded protein: CASSSQRQGASYNSPLHF.